This TCR beta chain was identified in a study of cytomegalovirus exposure and HLA in healthy donors. Findings of the study overall: Rarity characterized most TCR sequences, yet some public TCRs appeared in many donors.

In regard to this clone: The antigen is not known.

V was cut by 6 bases and J by 1 base, with 9 bases left in between. Germline lookup yields CDR1 MGHDK and CDR2 SYGVNS. This CDR3 is built from 14 residues. Primers included in the PCR were 60 Vbeta and 13 Jbeta primers. Some clones are missing from TCRdb's copy, which holds only in-frame ones; the method was immunoSEQ multiplex PCR. This table holds tens of thousands of clones, roughly three quarters found once. There were likely unrecorded immune exposures, though donors were nominally healthy when sampled. The chain employs TRBV25-1 and TRBJ1-4; weak D call: TRBD1 (5 bases). The origin of this receptor is a man aged 25-45 years in good health and CMV-seronegative. The specimen sequenced was PBMCs. CDR3 loop: CASRGGVTNEKLFF. CDR3 DNA sequence: TGTGCCAGCAGGGGGGGGGTAACTAATGAAAAACTGTTTTTT.